This TCR beta chain originates from a study of cytomegalovirus exposure and HLA in healthy donors. In the PCR, 60 Vbeta and 13 Jbeta primers were used. Sequencing used immunoSEQ multiplex PCR; TCRdb keeps in-frame clones, though not all of them. Of 100,000 to 150,000 clones listed, over 70% were seen once; the top ten hold approximately 9.1%. The CDR3 consists of 14 residues. Germline CDR1 reads ENHRY; CDR2 reads SYGVKD. V was clipped by 7 bases and J by 4 bases, with 16 bases between them. The sample comprised PBMCs. This receptor was taken from a woman aged 50 to 60 in good health and CMV-seropositive. J is TRBJ1-1 and V is TRBV10-3; possibly TRBD1 for D (6 bases). CDR3 in DNA: TGTGCCATCACCTCTGGGGGGGGCTTCACTGAAGCTTTCTTT. This sequence encodes CAITSGGGFTEAFF.